The following is a TCR beta chain sequence with its context. This sample stems from a study of cytomegalovirus exposure and HLA in healthy donors. The PCR contained 60 Vbeta and 13 Jbeta primers. TCRdb keeps only in-frame clones here, not all; method: immunoSEQ multiplex PCR. The data hold around 110,000 clones, with 65% observed a single time. The junction had 9 bases not matched to a gene; V was cut back by 6 bases and J by 5 bases. The CDR3 is 14 amino acids. Germline CDR1 and CDR2: MNHEY and SVGAGI. Sequenced sample: PBMCs. The V call is TRBV6-5, the J call TRBJ2-7; 8 bases are a match to TRBD2. This clonotype originated in a woman in her thirties or forties in good health and CMV-seropositive. The CDR3 protein is CASSPGGGWNEQYF. The DNA for the CDR3 is TGTGCCAGCAGCCCGGGGGGGGGCTGGAACGAGCAGTACTTC.